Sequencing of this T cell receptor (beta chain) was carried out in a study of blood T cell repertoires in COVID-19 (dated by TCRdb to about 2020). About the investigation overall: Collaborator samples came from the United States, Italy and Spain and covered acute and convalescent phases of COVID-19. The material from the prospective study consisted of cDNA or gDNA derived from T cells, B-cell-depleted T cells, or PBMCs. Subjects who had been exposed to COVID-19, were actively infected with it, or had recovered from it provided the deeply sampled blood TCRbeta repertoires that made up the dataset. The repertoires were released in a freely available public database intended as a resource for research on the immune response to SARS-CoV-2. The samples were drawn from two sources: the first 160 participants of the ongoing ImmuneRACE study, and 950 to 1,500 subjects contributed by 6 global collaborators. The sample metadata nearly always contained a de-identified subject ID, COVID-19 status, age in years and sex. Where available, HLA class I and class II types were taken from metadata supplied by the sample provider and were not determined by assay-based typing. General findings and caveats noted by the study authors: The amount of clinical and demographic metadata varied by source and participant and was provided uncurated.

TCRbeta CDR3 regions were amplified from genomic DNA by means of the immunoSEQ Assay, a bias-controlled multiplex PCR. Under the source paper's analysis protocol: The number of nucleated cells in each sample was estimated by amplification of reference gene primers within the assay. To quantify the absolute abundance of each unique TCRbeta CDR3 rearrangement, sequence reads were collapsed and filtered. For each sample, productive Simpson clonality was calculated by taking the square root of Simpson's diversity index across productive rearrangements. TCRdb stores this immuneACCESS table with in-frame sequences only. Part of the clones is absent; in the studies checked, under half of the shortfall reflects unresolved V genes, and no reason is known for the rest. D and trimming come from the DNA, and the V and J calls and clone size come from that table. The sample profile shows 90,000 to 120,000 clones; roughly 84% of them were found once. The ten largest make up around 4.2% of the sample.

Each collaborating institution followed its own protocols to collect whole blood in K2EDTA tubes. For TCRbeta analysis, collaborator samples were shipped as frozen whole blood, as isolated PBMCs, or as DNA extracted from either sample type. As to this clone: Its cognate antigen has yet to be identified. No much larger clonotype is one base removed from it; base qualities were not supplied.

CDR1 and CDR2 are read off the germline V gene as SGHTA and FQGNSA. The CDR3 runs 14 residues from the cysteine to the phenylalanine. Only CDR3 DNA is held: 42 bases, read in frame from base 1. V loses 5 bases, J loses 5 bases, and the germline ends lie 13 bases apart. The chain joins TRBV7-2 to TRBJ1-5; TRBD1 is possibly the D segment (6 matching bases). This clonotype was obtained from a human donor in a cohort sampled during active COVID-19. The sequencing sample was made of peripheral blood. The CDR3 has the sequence CASSQGTGYQPQHF. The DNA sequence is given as TGTGCCAGCAGCCAAGGAACAGGGTATCAGCCCCAGCATTTT.